The text below deals with one T cell receptor beta chain. Unique molecular identifiers were present on the cDNA, which also gained a universal primer site by template switching. TCRdb processed the 5' RACE reads anew with MiXCR; each CDR3 protein has one entry. Altogether about 520,000 distinct CDR3 sequences are present, less than 25% being singletons, with the ten largest covering about 0.99%. The sample belongs to a study of identical twins. All donors were healthy Caucasians. The V and J ends lost 6 bases and 5 bases, in that order; junction bases with no gene match: 7. This CDR3 contains 15 residues. This sample was shared with a second study, whose subject was T cells expressing NK-cell markers. That investigation notes: Cells sorted as CD3+CD56+NKG2C+, CD3+CD56+NKG2C- and CD3+CD56-NKG2C+ T cells supplied the TCR beta repertoires. In roughly six donors, dominant NKG2C+ clonotypes were roughly 1.0-7.5% of CD8+ T cells.

Sequenced sample: CD4+ T cells sorted from blood. The receptor was derived from a woman under 30 in good health. The V gene is TRBV12-3 or TRBV12-4, the J gene TRBJ2-5; 12 nucleotides line up with TRBD2. The CDR3 DNA is TGTGCCAGCAGCCCTAGCGGGGGGGCCGGGGAGACCCAGTACTTC. Translation gives CASSPSGGAGETQYF.